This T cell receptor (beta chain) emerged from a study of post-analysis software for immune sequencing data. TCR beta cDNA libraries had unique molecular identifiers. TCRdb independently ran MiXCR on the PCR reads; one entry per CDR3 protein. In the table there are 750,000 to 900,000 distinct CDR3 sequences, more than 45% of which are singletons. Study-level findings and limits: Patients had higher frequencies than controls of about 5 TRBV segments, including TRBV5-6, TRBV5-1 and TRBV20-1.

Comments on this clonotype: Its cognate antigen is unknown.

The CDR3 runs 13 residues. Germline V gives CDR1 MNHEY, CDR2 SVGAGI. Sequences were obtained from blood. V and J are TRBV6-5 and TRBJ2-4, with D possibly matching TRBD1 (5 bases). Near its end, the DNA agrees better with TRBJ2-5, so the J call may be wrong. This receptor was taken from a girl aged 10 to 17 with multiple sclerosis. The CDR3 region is CASTESREETQYF. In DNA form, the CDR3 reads TGTGCCAGCACTGAGAGCAGGGAAGAGACCCAGTACTTC.